Listed below are T cell receptor beta chains from one sample, sequenced in a study of T cells in Graves' hyperthyroidism and ophthalmopathy. TCRdb processed the multiplex PCR reads anew with MiXCR; each CDR3 protein has one entry. The repertoire includes about 740,000 distinct CDR3 sequences, 12% to 15% of them detected once, and 10% sits in the top ten. Sequenced material: blood. Source of these receptors: a woman younger than 30 with Graves' hyperthyroidism. Both conserved end residues are part of each CDR3. A D gene is named only where the DNA matches it firmly. Clone size is given for some rows only: seen once, a few or many times, or a class if the clone is expanded.

clone_size,v_call,d_call,j_call,cdr3_nt,cdr3_aa
-,TRBV5-6,TRBD2,TRBJ2-5,TGTGCCAGCAGCCCGACCTGGGGAGGGGATCAAGAGACCCAGTACTTC,CASSPTWGGDQETQYF
few,TRBV19,-,TRBJ2-7,TGTGCCAGAATTAAGGTCCCAGGGGTGATGTGCAACGAGCAGTACTTC,CARIKVPGVMCNEQYF
-,TRBV2,-,TRBJ2-2,TGTGCCAGCAGTGCTAGAGGGGGGGACACCGGGGAGCTGTTTTTT,CASSARGGDTGELFF
many,TRBV28,-,TRBJ2-5,TGTGCCAGCAGTCCTACCGGGGAGTACCAAGAGACCCAGTACTTC,CASSPTGEYQETQYF
-,TRBV3-1,TRBD1,TRBJ2-7,TGTGCCAGCAGCCAAGATCGGGGACAGGGCTACGAGCAGTACTTC,CASSQDRGQGYEQYF
-,TRBV20-1,-,TRBJ2-5,TGCAGTGCTTATGGGCCTGGGGGAGAGACCCAGTACTTC,CSAYGPGGETQYF
few,TRBV7-9,-,TRBJ1-4,TGTGCCAGCAGCTCCGGGACCCAATGGAAACTGTTTTTT,CASSSGTQWKLFF
few,TRBV7-2,-,TRBJ2-2,TGTGCCAGCAGCTTCGTCAACCGACCCACCGGGGAGCTGTTTTTT,CASSFVNRPTGELFF
many,TRBV27,-,TRBJ2-2,TGTGCCAGCAGACCCCTACCCGCGCTAATAATCGGGGAGCTGTTTTTT,CASRPLPALIIGELFF
-,TRBV28,-,TRBJ1-6,TGTGCCAGCAGCCCGGCGGGGGCCCTATCTTATAATTCACCCCTCCACTTT,CASSPAGALSYNSPLHF
-,TRBV24-1,-,TRBJ1-2,TGTGCCACCAAAGGCAGGGAAGATGGCTACACCTTC,CATKGREDGYTF
-,TRBV6-2/TRBV6-3,TRBD1,TRBJ2-1,TGTGCCAGCAGTACGCAGGGGGCGGGGGAGCAGTTCTTC,CASSTQGAGEQFF
many,TRBV6-2/TRBV6-3,TRBD1,TRBJ2-1,TGTGCCAGCCAATCCGGGACAGGCCACAATGAGCAGTTCTTC,CASQSGTGHNEQFF
-,TRBV3-1,-,TRBJ1-5,TGTGTCAGCAGCCTCGGGGTCAAGGGGCAGCCCCAGCATTTT,CVSSLGVKGQPQHF
few,TRBV2,-,TRBJ1-2,TGTGCCAGCAGTGTCAAAGGAGGAAATGGCTACACCTTC,CASSVKGGNGYTF
few,TRBV2,-,TRBJ2-7,TGTGCCAGCAGTGAATATGGACTATCCCCCTACGAGCAGTACTTC,CASSEYGLSPYEQYF
many,TRBV7-2,-,TRBJ2-1,TGTGCCAGCAGCCCGATGGCCTACAATGAGCAGTTCTTC,CASSPMAYNEQFF
many,TRBV29-1,-,TRBJ2-3,TGCAGCGTTGAATTGCCGGTCCGAACAGATACGCAGTATTTT,CSVELPVRTDTQYF
many,TRBV24-1,-,TRBJ1-2,TGTGCCACCAGTGATAGCAGGAGCCACTATGGCTACACCTTC,CATSDSRSHYGYTF
many,TRBV6-1,-,TRBJ1-1,TGTGCCAGCAGTCACCGGGGGGGGGGCACTGAAGCTTTCTTT,CASSHRGGGTEAFF
many,TRBV28,TRBD1,TRBJ2-7,TGTGCCAGCAGTTCAGGGGGCGCAAGGTCCTACGAGCAGTACTTC,CASSSGGARSYEQYF
many,TRBV7-9,TRBD2,TRBJ2-1,TGTGCCAGCAGCTTGGGTCACGCCGGGGTCCTAGCGGGAAGCGGTGAGCAGTTCTTC,CASSLGHAGVLAGSGEQFF
few,TRBV6-1,-,TRBJ1-4,TGTGCCAGCAGCCTATCGACCGAGCCGGATGAAAAACTGTTTTTT,CASSLSTEPDEKLFF
many,TRBV7-2,TRBD2,TRBJ2-1,TGTGCCAGCAGCTTAGGTCTAGCGGGAGGGCCGGATGAGCAGTTCTTC,CASSLGLAGGPDEQFF
many,TRBV7-9,-,TRBJ1-5,TGTGCCAGCAGCCCGATGGGGCCAAGAAATCAGCCCCAGCATTTT,CASSPMGPRNQPQHF
-,TRBV10-3,TRBD2,TRBJ2-5,TGTGCCATCAGTCTAGCGGGAAAGCGTTTGGAGACCCAGTACTTC,CAISLAGKRLETQYF
-,TRBV2,TRBD1,TRBJ1-2,TGTGCCAGCAGTGGTCCCGGGACAGGGCTGGGAGGCTATGGCTACACCTTC,CASSGPGTGLGGYGYTF
many,TRBV7-2,-,TRBJ1-6,TGTGCCAGCAGCTTTGGTAATTCACCCCTCCACTTT,CASSFGNSPLHF
few,TRBV19,-,TRBJ2-3,TGTGCCAGTACCGGCGGATCATTGGATACGCAGTATTTT,CASTGGSLDTQYF
few,TRBV3-1,TRBD2,TRBJ2-2,TGTGCCAGCAGCCCCTCCGGGACTAGAGTCCGAAAGACCGGGGAGCTGTTTTTT,CASSPSGTRVRKTGELFF
many,TRBV20-1,TRBD1,TRBJ2-2,TGCAGTGCCGGGACAGCTGGGAGCGGGGAGCTGTTTTTT,CSAGTAGSGELFF
many,TRBV11-2,TRBD1,TRBJ1-1,TGTGCCAGCAGCTTACGGGATCCAGGGGGGGTCACTGAAGCTTTCTTT,CASSLRDPGGVTEAFF
-,TRBV15,TRBD1,TRBJ1-4,TGTGCCACCAGCAATAACCAGGGGGCAGGAGAAAAACTGTTTTTT,CATSNNQGAGEKLFF
few,TRBV28,-,TRBJ1-3,TGTGCCAGCAGTTTAAGTCTGTCCTCTGGAAACACCATATATTTT,CASSLSLSSGNTIYF
many,TRBV2,-,TRBJ2-3,TGTGCCAGCAGCGTAGGGACGTATAGCACAGATACGCAGTATTTT,CASSVGTYSTDTQYF
many,TRBV28,-,TRBJ1-1,TGTGCCAGCACCCGGCGGATCCTAGTAGGGGAAGCTTTCTTT,CASTRRILVGEAFF
once,TRBV19,TRBD1,TRBJ1-1,TGTGCCAGTACCTTGACAGGGGGCCTGTCGGGGGGGGCTTTCTTT,CASTLTGGLSGGAFF
many,TRBV7-8,-,TRBJ1-6,TGTGCCAGCAGTAGGCAGAACCAGGATTCACCCCTCCACTTT,CASSRQNQDSPLHF
many,TRBV7-3,TRBD2,TRBJ2-3,TGTGCCAGCAGCTTATCCTTAAGGACTAGCGGGAGGGCGGGCACAGATACGCAGTATTTT,CASSLSLRTSGRAGTDTQYF
many,TRBV18,-,TRBJ2-5,TGTGCCAGCTCACTATCACATCCCACCTTAAACGAGACCCAGTACTTC,CASSLSHPTLNETQYF
-,TRBV6-1,TRBD1,TRBJ2-1,TGTGCCAGCAGCGTAACGACAGGGATCCCCTACAATGAGCAGTTCTTC,CASSVTTGIPYNEQFF
few,TRBV10-3,-,TRBJ2-7,TGTGCCATCAGTGATAGGCGGGACTACGAGCAGTACTTC,CAISDRRDYEQYF
many,TRBV20-1,-,TRBJ2-1,TGCAGTGCTGAGGGTCTCGGGGGGCAGTTCTTC,CSAEGLGGQFF
many,TRBV19,-,TRBJ1-1,TGTGCCACGAGGACAGCTAATTTAAACACTGAAGCTTTCTTT,CATRTANLNTEAFF
many,TRBV20-1,TRBD1,TRBJ1-4,TGCAGTGTTTCCGGGACAGGAGGCGAAAAACTGTTTTTT,CSVSGTGGEKLFF
many,TRBV7-9,-,TRBJ1-1,TGTGCCAGCAGCTTAGGAGAGGCGGGGTCAAGTGAAGCTTTCTTT,CASSLGEAGSSEAFF
many,TRBV6-1,-,TRBJ1-5,TGTGCCAGCAGTGAAGTTCACGGTCAGCCCCAGCATTTT,CASSEVHGQPQHF
many,TRBV12-3/TRBV12-4,TRBD1,TRBJ1-1,TGTGCCAGCAGATTACAGGGGAGCACTGAAGCTTTCTTT,CASRLQGSTEAFF
few,TRBV7-2,-,TRBJ2-6,TGTGCCAGCAGTCCCGACGCGGTAGGGGCCAACGTCCTGACTTTC,CASSPDAVGANVLTF
few,TRBV9,-,TRBJ2-7,TGTGCCAGCAGCGTAGGTTGGGAGGTAGAGTACGAGCAGTACTTC,CASSVGWEVEYEQYF
few,TRBV6-1,-,TRBJ2-5,TGTGCCAGCAGCCCCGCCGCGGCCTTCATACCCTACCAAGAGACCCAGTACTTC,CASSPAAAFIPYQETQYF
many,TRBV7-8,-,TRBJ1-3,TGTGCCAGCAGCTCCACCCCTGGCGAGAACACCATATATTTT,CASSSTPGENTIYF
-,TRBV6-5,-,TRBJ2-2,TGTGCCAGCAGCAACTCCGCTAACACCGGGGAGCTGTTTTTT,CASSNSANTGELFF
many,TRBV28,-,TRBJ2-7,TGTGCCAGCAGGCCGCGGGTAGGGAGCGGCACCTACGAGCAGTACTTC,CASRPRVGSGTYEQYF
-,TRBV5-4,-,TRBJ1-5,TGTGCCAGCAGCCCCCGATCTGAGTATAGCAATCAGCCCCAGCATTTT,CASSPRSEYSNQPQHF
few,TRBV24-1,TRBD1,TRBJ1-2,TGTGCCACCAGTGATGAACAGGGGGAGGGATTCTATGGCTACACCTTC,CATSDEQGEGFYGYTF
-,TRBV4-1,-,TRBJ2-7,TGCGCCAGCAGCCAAGTTAAGGGAACCTACGAGCAGTACTTC,CASSQVKGTYEQYF
few,TRBV3-1,-,TRBJ2-5,TGTGCCAGCAGCCTGCCTATGGGAGAAGAGACCCAGTACTTC,CASSLPMGEETQYF
many,TRBV28,TRBD1,TRBJ1-5,TGTGCCAGCAGCAGCGACAGGGACGGGTCCCCCAATCAGCCCCAGCATTTT,CASSSDRDGSPNQPQHF